Listed below are T cell receptor beta chains from one sample, sequenced in a study of T cells in Graves' hyperthyroidism and ophthalmopathy. TCRdb itself ran the multiplex PCR reads through MiXCR, one entry per CDR3 protein. This table holds some 350,000 distinct CDR3 sequences, around 13% found once. The material sequenced was blood. The receptors were sampled from a woman aged 40 to 50 with Graves' ophthalmopathy. The CDR3 runs from the conserved cysteine through the conserved F or W. Each record gives: J gene, V gene, CDR3 length, clone size, D gene, CDR3 DNA, CDR3 protein. The D gene is left open where the match is weak. Clone size is stated in some rows and not others, as once, few, many or a class when expanded.

>TRBJ2-3|TRBV15|15|NA|NA
TGTGCCACCAGCAGAGAAGGTTTAGAAACAGATACGCAGTATTTT
CATSREGLETDTQYF
>TRBJ2-1|TRBV3-1|15|NA|TRBD2
TGTGCCAGCAGCCAGAGCGGGGGGGCGTACAATGAGCAGTTCTTC
CASSQSGGAYNEQFF
>TRBJ1-1|TRBV10-3|13|NA|NA
TGTGCCATCAAGGCAGTGGGGAACACTGAAGCTTTCTTT
CAIKAVGNTEAFF
>TRBJ1-2|TRBV29-1|12|many|TRBD1
TGCAGCGTCGCCACAGGGGGCGCGAGCTACACCTTC
CSVATGGASYTF
>TRBJ2-1|TRBV10-1|13|NA|NA
TGCGCCAGCATCCCCGAGGGTTACAATGAGCAGTTCTTC
CASIPEGYNEQFF
>TRBJ2-2|TRBV6-1|15|NA|TRBD1
TGTGCCAGCAGTGCTTCGACAGGGACCGGCGGGGAGCTGTTTTTT
CASSASTGTGGELFF
>TRBJ2-3|TRBV2|15|many|NA
TGTGCCAGCGGAGGGGGGAGGGCCGACGCAGATACGCAGTATTTT
CASGGGRADADTQYF
>TRBJ2-2|TRBV7-8|15|many|NA
TGTGCCAGCAGGATGGTGGGGGCTTTAACCGGGGAGCTGTTTTTT
CASRMVGALTGELFF
>TRBJ2-7|TRBV19|14|NA|TRBD2
TGTGCCAGTAGTGATCCCGGACTAGCCTACGAGCAGTACTTC
CASSDPGLAYEQYF
>TRBJ1-5|TRBV19|14|many|NA
TGTGCCACCCAAGAGGGGTTGGGCAATCAGCCCCAGCATTTT
CATQEGLGNQPQHF
>TRBJ2-1|TRBV10-3|16|NA|TRBD2
TGTGCCATCAGTGATAGCGGGAGGGCCGTAAGCGATGAGCAGTTCTTC
CAISDSGRAVSDEQFF
>TRBJ2-3|TRBV12-3/TRBV12-4|13|many|NA
TGTGCCAGCAGTTTATCGAGGGGGGATACGCAGTATTTT
CASSLSRGDTQYF
>TRBJ2-7|TRBV6-1|18|few|NA
TGTGCCAGCAGTGAGGCAGGACAGCTCAGCCAACTCTCCTACGAGCGGTACTTC
CASSEAGQLSQLSYERYF
>TRBJ1-1|TRBV5-6|13|few|NA
TGTGCCAGCAGCAGATTTAGACGTGGTGAAGCTTTCTTT
CASSRFRRGEAFF
>TRBJ1-5|TRBV5-1|14|many|NA
TGCGCCAGCAGCAGCGGGGGAGACAATCAGCCCCAGCATTTT
CASSSGGDNQPQHF
>TRBJ2-5|TRBV7-2|14|many|TRBD1
TGTGCCAGCAGCCGAAACAGGGGGCGAGAGACCCAGTACTTC
CASSRNRGRETQYF
>TRBJ1-4|TRBV7-9|15|many|TRBD1
TGTGCCAGCAGCTCACCGGGACAGTCTAATGAAAAACTGTTTTTT
CASSSPGQSNEKLFF
>TRBJ1-2|TRBV28|16|many|TRBD1
TGTGCCAGCAGTACGCCCTCAGGGGGATCTAACTATGGCTACACCTTC
CASSTPSGGSNYGYTF
>TRBJ1-2|TRBV5-6|16|NA|TRBD1
TGTGCCAGCAATCGAGGGGGCTTTGGGTTGGGCTATGGCTACACCTTC
CASNRGGFGLGYGYTF
>TRBJ1-1|TRBV20-1|13|many|TRBD1
TGCAGTGCTACCGGGACAGGGAACACTGAAGCTTTCTTT
CSATGTGNTEAFF
>TRBJ2-1|TRBV6-1|18|many|NA
TGTGCCAGCAGTCAGACCCTTTCCGGGACATACTCCTACAATGAGCAGTTCTTC
CASSQTLSGTYSYNEQFF
>TRBJ2-5|TRBV5-1|15|NA|NA
TGCGCCAGCAGCTTGGCCGGGCAGTCGTCGGGGACCCAGTACTTC
CASSLAGQSSGTQYF
>TRBJ1-3|TRBV6-1|14|NA|NA
TGTGCCAGCAGTCCTGGGGGGTTGGAAAACACCATATATTTT
CASSPGGLENTIYF
>TRBJ2-1|TRBV7-9|14|many|NA
TGTGCCAGTCAACTAGCCCCGGTCTACAATGAGCAGTTCTTC
CASQLAPVYNEQFF
>TRBJ2-1|TRBV7-9|16|NA|TRBD2
TGTGCCAGCAGCCTTAGCGGGACGGCCCTGTACAATGAGCAGTTCTTC
CASSLSGTALYNEQFF
>TRBJ2-5|TRBV29-1|12|NA|NA
TGCAGCGTATTAGGGAATCAAGAGACCCAGTACTTC
CSVLGNQETQYF
>TRBJ1-6|TRBV5-1|17|few|NA
TGCGCCAGCAGCTCGGTCGGGGGGCGCTCCTATAATTCACCCCTCCACTTT
CASSSVGGRSYNSPLHF
>TRBJ2-6|TRBV10-3|14|few|NA
TGTGCCATCACTCCGGGCTCTGGGGCCAACGTCCTGACTTTC
CAITPGSGANVLTF
>TRBJ1-1|TRBV12-3/TRBV12-4|13|few|TRBD1
TGTGCCAGCTTTACAGGGGGACGGCCTGAAGCTTTCTTT
CASFTGGRPEAFF
>TRBJ1-1|TRBV29-1|12|many|NA
TGCAGCTCAGGGACGGGGAACACTGAAGCTTTCTTT
CSSGTGNTEAFF
>TRBJ2-7|TRBV10-3|14|NA|TRBD2
TGTGCCATCAGTGAGTCTGTAGCGGGGGACGAGCAGTACTTC
CAISESVAGDEQYF
>TRBJ2-5|TRBV7-8|18|few|TRBD2
TGTGCCAGCAGCTCGAAGGTGTCCGGGGGGGCGAGCCAAGAGACCCAGTACTTC
CASSSKVSGGASQETQYF
>TRBJ2-5|TRBV20-1|15|many|TRBD2
TGCAGTGCTAGAGTCCCTAGCGGGGAAAAGCGGGCCCAGTACTTC
CSARVPSGEKRAQYF
>TRBJ2-7|TRBV7-2|14|few|TRBD2
TGTGCCAGCAGCCGTAGCGGGGGAACCTACGAGCAGTACTTC
CASSRSGGTYEQYF
>TRBJ1-2|TRBV5-1|14|many|NA
TGCGCCAGCAGCTTCGGCGGACCGAACTATGGCTACACCTTC
CASSFGGPNYGYTF
>TRBJ1-1|TRBV30|11|many|NA
TGTGCCTGGAGTTTGAACACTGAAGCTTTCTTT
CAWSLNTEAFF
>TRBJ2-1|TRBV25-1|17|many|TRBD2
TGTGCCAGCACCGGGGGGCGACTAGCGGGAGGGCCTGGAGAGCAGTTCTTC
CASTGGRLAGGPGEQFF
>TRBJ2-5|TRBV20-1|13|NA|NA
TGCAGTGCTAGACCGGCGGTGGGAGAGACCCAGTACTTC
CSARPAVGETQYF
>TRBJ2-1|TRBV7-9|15|many|TRBD2
TGTGCCAGCAGTCCTCCGGGACTAGCGGGAAATGAGCAGTTCTTC
CASSPPGLAGNEQFF
>TRBJ2-1|TRBV6-5|14|NA|NA
TGTGCCAGCAGTTACTCGCGGTCAGATCTCAGGGAGTTCTTC
CASSYSRSDLREFF
>TRBJ1-1|TRBV19|12|few|NA
TGTGCCTCTACACAGGGATCCACTGAAGCTTTCTTT
CASTQGSTEAFF
>TRBJ2-2|TRBV6-1|14|many|NA
TGTGCCAGCAGACAAATGGAGGGCACCGGGGAGCTGTTTTTT
CASRQMEGTGELFF
>TRBJ2-1|TRBV7-6|16|many|TRBD2
TGTGCCAGCAGCTCCCGTGGTAGCGGGGTCTCCAATGAGCAGTTCTTC
CASSSRGSGVSNEQFF
>TRBJ1-1|TRBV7-9|14|NA|TRBD1
TGTGCCAGCAGCCCCGTCCCGGGACAGGCTCAAGCTTTCTTT
CASSPVPGQAQAFF
>TRBJ2-7|TRBV6-2/TRBV6-3|16|many|TRBD1
TGTGCCAGCAGAGAGAGTTTTTGGGGGACAGACTACGAGCAGTACTTC
CASRESFWGTDYEQYF
>TRBJ1-1|TRBV11-2|15|many|TRBD1
TGTGCCAGCAGCGCCGCCGGGACAGGGTGGACTGAAGCTTTCTTT
CASSAAGTGWTEAFF
>TRBJ2-1|TRBV7-2|17|many|TRBD2
TGTGCCAGCAGCCGGGGACTAGCGGGAGCCACCTACAATGAGCAGTTCTTC
CASSRGLAGATYNEQFF
>TRBJ2-1|TRBV28|11|many|NA
TGTGCCAGCAGTTTATTCCGTGAGCAGTTCTTC
CASSLFREQFF
>TRBJ1-2|TRBV11-3|15|many|NA
TGTGCCAGCAGCTCCCCCGAGCAGGGGAACTATGGCTACACCTTC
CASSSPEQGNYGYTF
>TRBJ1-5|TRBV16|14|many|NA
TGTGCCAGCAGCCAATTGGACATCAATCAGCCCCAGCATTTT
CASSQLDINQPQHF
>TRBJ2-1|TRBV20-1|14|many|TRBD2
TGCAGTGCTAAGAGACTAGCGGGGTACAATGAGCAGTTCTTC
CSAKRLAGYNEQFF
>TRBJ1-6|TRBV11-1|14|few|NA
TGTGCCAGCAGCACGGACGTTTATAATTCACCCCTCCACTTT
CASSTDVYNSPLHF
>TRBJ1-2|TRBV7-8|16|many|TRBD1
TGTGCCAGCAGCTCCGGAGGAACAGGGGGGAACTATGGCTACACCTTC
CASSSGGTGGNYGYTF
>TRBJ2-2|TRBV12-3/TRBV12-4|15|many|TRBD2
TGTGCCAGCAGTCGTAGCGGGATTAACATCGGGGAGCTGTTTTTT
CASSRSGINIGELFF
>TRBJ2-5|TRBV11-2|15|many|TRBD2
TGTGCCAGCAGCTTAGTAGCGGGAGGCGGCGAGACCCAGTACTTC
CASSLVAGGGETQYF
>TRBJ1-6|TRBV13|15|many|NA
TGTGCCAGCAGCTTAGTACCGGGACGGGATTCACCCCTCCACTTT
CASSLVPGRDSPLHF
>TRBJ2-7|TRBV5-1|13|NA|NA
TGCGCCAGCAGCTTGGCCAGGCCTGAGGAGCAGTACTTC
CASSLARPEEQYF